Included here is one T cell receptor beta chain sequence, with context. The data are from a study of CD8 T cells in Susac syndrome. At the level of the study: Patients with Susac syndrome were therapy-naive, treated with corticosteroids, or treated with intravenous immunoglobulin alone when blood was collected.

The authors reverse transcribed roughly 0.5 to 1 ug RNA with random hexamers. TCRdb redid the calling of the immunoSEQ multiplex PCR reads with MiXCR, one entry per CDR3 protein. The repertoire holds 92,000 or so distinct CDR3 sequences, with about 96% as singletons. V dropped 5 bases and J dropped 4 bases, with 18 bases sitting between them. The CDR3 is 15 amino acids. Germline V gene lookup returns CDR1 SGHNT and CDR2 YYREEE (reference sequence). The chain has TRBV5-4 and TRBJ1-2; possible D gene TRBD1, 6 bases. Specimen: CD8+ T cells from PBMCs. The source is a human donor with Susac syndrome. CDR3 nucleotide sequence: TGTGCCAGCAGTAACTTGGGCCCAGGGGTCTATGGCTACACCTTC. As protein: CASSNLGPGVYGYTF.